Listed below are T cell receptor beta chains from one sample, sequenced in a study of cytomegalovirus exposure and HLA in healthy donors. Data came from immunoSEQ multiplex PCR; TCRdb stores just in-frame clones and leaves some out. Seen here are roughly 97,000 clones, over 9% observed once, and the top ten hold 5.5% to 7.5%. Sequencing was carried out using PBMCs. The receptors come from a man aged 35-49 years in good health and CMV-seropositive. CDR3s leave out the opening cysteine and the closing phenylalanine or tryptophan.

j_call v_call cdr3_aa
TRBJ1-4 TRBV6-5 ASSWTATNEKLF
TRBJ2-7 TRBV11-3 ASSLSGRATYEQY
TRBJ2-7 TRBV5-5 ASSSSQTPSSYEQY
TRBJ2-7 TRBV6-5 ASSYSPRNSYEQY
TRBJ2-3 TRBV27 ASSLGAQY
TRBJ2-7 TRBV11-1 ASSLNRGTYEQY
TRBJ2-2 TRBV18 ATPGDRYTGELF
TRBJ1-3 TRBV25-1 ASSANEGHSGNTIY
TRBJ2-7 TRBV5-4 ASSPGKGYEQY
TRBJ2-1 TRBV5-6 ASSPGTSGYNEQF
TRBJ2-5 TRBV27 ASSKGETQY
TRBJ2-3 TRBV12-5 ASGLVLTSGSITDTQY
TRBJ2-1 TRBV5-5 ASSPDNEQF
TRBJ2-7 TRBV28 ASSPRLTNEQY
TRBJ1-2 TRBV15 ATSRGGQGIWGYT
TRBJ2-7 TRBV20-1 SAFQGYEQY
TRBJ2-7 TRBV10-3 AISRTGGVFGYEQY
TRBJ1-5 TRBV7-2 ASSLVGGRLSNQPQH
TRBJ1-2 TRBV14 VSSQYPGGGYGYT
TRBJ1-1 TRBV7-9 ASTPENYNTEAF
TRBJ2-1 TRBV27 ASSRGEGISYNEQF
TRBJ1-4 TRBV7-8 ASSQQAGIGEKLF
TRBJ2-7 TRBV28 ASSFSTAPYEQY
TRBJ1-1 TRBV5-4 ASRSVGRTGTEAF
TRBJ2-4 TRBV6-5 ASKTGDSSIQY
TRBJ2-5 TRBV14 ASSQGGGRGTQY
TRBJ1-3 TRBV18 ASSPGANIGNTIY
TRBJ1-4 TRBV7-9 ASSSLTGVLGKLF
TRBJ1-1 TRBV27 ASRPGTGTEAF
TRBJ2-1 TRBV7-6 ASSLGGPSSRYNEQF
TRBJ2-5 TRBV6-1 ASLMGGLGETQY
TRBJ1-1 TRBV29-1 SVYRVTSEAF
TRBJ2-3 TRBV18 ASSRTGTSGSRTDTQY
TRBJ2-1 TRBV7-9 ASTGGRESSYNEQF
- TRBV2 ASSLDRDSYEQY
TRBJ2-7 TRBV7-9 ASSLALSYEQY
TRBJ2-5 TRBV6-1 ASSQGQQETQY
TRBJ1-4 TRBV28 ASSSPGEGNEKLF
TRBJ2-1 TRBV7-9 ASKDSGEYNEQF
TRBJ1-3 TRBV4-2 ASSQVDSSGNTIY
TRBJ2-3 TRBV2 ASRALALGNTDTQY
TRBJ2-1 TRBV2 ASSDLAGGSNEQF
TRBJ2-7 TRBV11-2 ASSKVGRGEQY
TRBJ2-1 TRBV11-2 ASSLAGGPYEQF
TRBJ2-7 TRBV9 ASSVDSGLAIYEQY
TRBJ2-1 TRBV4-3 ASSQDLLAGVNEQF
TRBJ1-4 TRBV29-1 SVEGWDREATNEKLF
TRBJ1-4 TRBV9 ASSTGLLTSRTNEKLF
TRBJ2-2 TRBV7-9 ASRPENTGELF
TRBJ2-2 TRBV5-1 ASSPAVRTGQGAFGELF
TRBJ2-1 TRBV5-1 ASGGDGAGEQF
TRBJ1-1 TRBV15 ATAAGRGTEAF
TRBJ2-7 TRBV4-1 ASSQGLAGLYEQY
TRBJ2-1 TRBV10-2 ASTSDRGFYNEQF
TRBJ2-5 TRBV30 AWSVYGETQY
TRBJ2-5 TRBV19 ASSIQTSGEETQY
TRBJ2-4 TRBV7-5 ARSLSGRDIQY
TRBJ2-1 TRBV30 AWTSGDNEQF